This T cell receptor (beta chain) originates from a study of memory CD4+ T cells and cytomegalovirus serostatus (dated by TCRdb to about 2019). As for the study more broadly: The cohort comprised around 35 healthy Belgian adults, 9 CMV seropositive and about 25 CMV seronegative. CD4+ memory TCRbeta repertoires of a Belgian cohort with known cytomegalovirus serostatus were sequenced in order to replicate a published TCR-based CMV serostatus classifier. The full study reports these points: For CMV serostatus prediction, a median bootstrapped AUC of 0.95 was reached with the original framework, and a median bootstrapped AUC of roughly 0.9 was reached with a US-trained random forest. Results were interpreted as suggesting that the CMV-associated TCR signature is largely present in the CD4+ memory repertoire. Of 164 previously reported CMV-associated TCRbeta sequences, 67 appeared in the CD4+ memory repertoires, each in one to five individuals. On the Belgian cohort, the classifier based on the original framework reached a median bootstrapped AUC of 0.95, with a 95% CI of 0.76-1.00. Only CD4+CD45RO+ memory cells were sequenced, in contrast to the original study, which included naive and memory CD4+ and CD8+ populations.

For CDR1 and CDR2, the germline V gene (reference sequence) lists SEHNR and FQNEAQ. The CDR3 sequence holds 15 residues, the cysteine and phenylalanine included. Of the read, only the CDR3 DNA is kept; its 45 bases are in frame from base 1. Trimming leaves V shorter by 4 bases and J shorter by 3 bases, with the junction holding 5 bases beyond the gene matches. Only one count was recorded for this clone. Its antigen is still unknown. Base qualities were left out, and no much larger clone turns up one base away. A FACSAria II was used to sort memory CD4+ T cells, defined as single viable CD3+CD4+CD8-CD45RO+ cells. CMV serostatus was determined with a Roche Elecsys assay detecting serum IgG against CMV pp150, pp28, p38 and p52. After the samples were thawed, total CD4+ T cells were enriched through positive selection using CD4 magnetic microbeads. Samples originated from another study that specifically interrogated the CD4+ T cell memory repertoire. Peripheral blood mononuclear cells were isolated and cryopreserved according to standard operating procedures, and serum was stored at -80 degrees C. Staining used CD3-PerCP (BW264/56), CD4-APC (RPA-T4), CD45RO-PE (UCHT1) and CD8-Pacific Orange (3B5) antibodies, with Sytox blue excluding non-viable cells.

The Quick-DNA Microprep Kit was used to extract genomic DNA from the sorted cells. TCRbeta DNA was amplified with the immunoSEQ hsTCRbeta kit following the manufacturer's protocol. TCRbeta libraries were sequenced on an Illumina MiSeq instrument. The authors' pipeline ran thus. Once out-of-frame sequences had been removed, millions of distinct TCRbeta sequences were left, which works out to an average of about 67,000 per individual. Each individual was scored using the number of 150 to 200 previously reported CMV-associated TCRbeta sequences that the individual carried and the total number of productive distinct TCRbeta sequences. A beta-binomial model was reimplemented in Python, and scikit-learn random forests with default parameters were trained on US cohort data. Classifier performance on the Belgian cohort was reported as the median AUC with percentile confidence intervals calculated over 10,000 bootstrap iterations. Not all clones reach the TCRdb copy of this immuneACCESS table, which keeps in-frame sequences only. Checked studies attribute under half of the gap to unresolved V genes and leave the rest unexplained. V, J and clone size reflect that table, while D and trimming were determined from the DNA. The sample yields about 96,000 clones; 80% were counted once. The ten largest clonotypes hold about 3.6% of the sample.

The source is an adult in good health and CMV-seropositive. Specimen: memory CD4+ T cells from blood. The chain uses TRBV7-9 and TRBJ2-3; 9 central nucleotides agree with TRBD2. The CDR3 loop reads CASSSSGRSTDTQYF. Read as DNA, the sequence is TGTGCCAGCAGCTCAAGCGGGAGGTCGACAGATACGCAGTATTTT.